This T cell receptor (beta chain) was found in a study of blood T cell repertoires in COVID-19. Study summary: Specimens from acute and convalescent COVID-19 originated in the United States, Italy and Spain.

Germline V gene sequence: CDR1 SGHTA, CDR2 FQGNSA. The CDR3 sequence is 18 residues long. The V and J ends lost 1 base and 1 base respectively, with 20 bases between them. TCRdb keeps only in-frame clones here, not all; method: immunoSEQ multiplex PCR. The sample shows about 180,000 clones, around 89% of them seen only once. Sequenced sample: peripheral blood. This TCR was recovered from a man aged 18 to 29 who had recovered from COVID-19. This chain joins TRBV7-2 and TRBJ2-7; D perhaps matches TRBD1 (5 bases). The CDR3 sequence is CASSLEAQGSYRSYEQYF. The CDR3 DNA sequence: TGTGCCAGCAGCTTAGAGGCCCAGGGCTCGTATCGGTCCTACGAGCAGTACTTC.